This TCR beta chain was found in a study of PD-1 blockade in mismatch repair-deficient tumors. Germline lookup yields CDR1 LGHNA and CDR2 YSLEER. V lost 1 base to trimming and J lost 4 bases; unmatched junction nucleotides: 10. The CDR3 sequence is 17 residues long. This table comes from immunoSEQ multiplex PCR, and its TCRdb copy is limited to in-frame clones, with some not included. The table has 70,000 to 95,000 clones, 65% to 85% seen once. This material consisted of peripheral blood, taken 44 weeks after starting pembrolizumab. The chain has TRBV4-3 and TRBJ1-2; TRBD1 matches 9 bases. This receptor was identified in an adult with mismatch repair-deficient cancer. In DNA form, the CDR3 reads TGCGCCAGCAGCCAAGGACTTGCCGGGACAGGGATCTATGGCTACACCTTC. Protein: CASSQGLAGTGIYGYTF.